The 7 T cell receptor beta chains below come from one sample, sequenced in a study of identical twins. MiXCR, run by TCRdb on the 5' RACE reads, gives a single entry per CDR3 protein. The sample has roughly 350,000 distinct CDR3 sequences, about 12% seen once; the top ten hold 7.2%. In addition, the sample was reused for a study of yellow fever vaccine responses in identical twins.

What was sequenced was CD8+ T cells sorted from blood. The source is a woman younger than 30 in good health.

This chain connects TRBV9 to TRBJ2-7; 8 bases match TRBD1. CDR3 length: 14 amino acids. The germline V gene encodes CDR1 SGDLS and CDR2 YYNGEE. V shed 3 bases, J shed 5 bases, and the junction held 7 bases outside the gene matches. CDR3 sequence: CASSARGQGDEQYF. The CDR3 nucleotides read TGTGCCAGCAGCGCCCGCGGACAGGGTGACGAGCAGTACTTC.

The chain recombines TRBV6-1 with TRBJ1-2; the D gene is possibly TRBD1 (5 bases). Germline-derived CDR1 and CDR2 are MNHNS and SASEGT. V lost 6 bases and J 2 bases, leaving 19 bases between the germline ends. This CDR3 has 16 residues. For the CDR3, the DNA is TGTGCCAGCAGCCCAAATTATGGACGGGGGAACTATGGCTACACCTTC. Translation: CASSPNYGRGNYGYTF.

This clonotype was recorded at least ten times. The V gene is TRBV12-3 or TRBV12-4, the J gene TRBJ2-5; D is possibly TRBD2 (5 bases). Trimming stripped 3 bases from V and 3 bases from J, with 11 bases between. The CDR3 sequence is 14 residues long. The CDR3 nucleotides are TGTGCCAGCAGTTTTGGGCTACTAGAAGAGACCCAGTACTTC. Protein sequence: CASSFGLLEETQYF.

CDR3 sequence reads: CASRADGGRTDTQYF. CDR3 bases: TGTGCCAGCAGGGCCGATGGGGGTCGCACAGATACGCAGTATTTT. J is TRBJ2-3 and V is TRBV7-9; tentatively, D is TRBD1 or TRBD2 (5 bases each). Trimming took off 6 bases at V and 1 base at J, with 14 bases between the two ends. This CDR3 comprises 15 residues. Germline V gene data show CDR1 as SEHNR and CDR2 as FQNEAQ (reference sequence).

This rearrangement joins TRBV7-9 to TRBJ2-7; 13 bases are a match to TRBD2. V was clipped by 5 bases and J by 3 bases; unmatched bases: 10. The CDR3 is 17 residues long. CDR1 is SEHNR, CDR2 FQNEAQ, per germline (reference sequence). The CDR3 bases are TGTGCCAGCAGCCAAACTAGCGGGGGGGTGGCCAACTACGAGCAGTACGTC. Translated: CASSQTSGGVANYEQYV.

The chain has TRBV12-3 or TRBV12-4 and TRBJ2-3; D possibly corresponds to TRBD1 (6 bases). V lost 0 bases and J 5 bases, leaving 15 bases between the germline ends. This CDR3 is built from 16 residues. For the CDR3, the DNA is TGTGCCAGCAGTTTAGCGGAAACAGGGAATTTAGATACGCAGTATTTT. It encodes CASSLAETGNLDTQYF.

Written as DNA, the CDR3 is TGTGCCAGCAGCTTCTCACTGGGGACTGAAGCTTTCTTT. It translates to CASSFSLGTEAFF. This sequence joins TRBV5-5 and TRBJ1-1; no reliable D call. Germline values: CDR1 SGHKS, CDR2 YYEKEE (reference sequence). V lost 2 bases to trimming and J lost 5 bases, with 10 bases between them. This CDR3 comprises 13 residues.